This T cell receptor beta chain was documented in a study of regulatory T cells in long-lasting Graves disease (dated by TCRdb to the early 2020s). For context, the study as a whole: In the newly diagnosed Graves' disease group, patients had been taking antithyroid drugs for less than 3 months. The study was registered as a clinical trial and conducted in China. Persistent Graves' disease patients were compared with newly diagnosed Graves' disease patients by peripheral blood TCR sequencing and RNA sequencing. TCR sequencing covered roughly 13 persistent and approximately 20 newly diagnosed Graves' disease patients, 33 samples in total.

Study-wide conclusions, independent of this receptor: Sequencing and analysis were restricted to the TCR beta chain. The small sample size was acknowledged by the authors as a limitation that may reduce accuracy. Preferential use of TRBV28, TRBJ1-2 and TRBJ2-5 was observed in persistent disease, whereas TRBV20-1 and TRBJ2-1 were favored in newly diagnosed disease. The study examined only peripheral blood because the primary lesion, thyroid tissue, could not be accessed. Compared with newly diagnosed patients, patients with persistent Graves' disease had lower TCR Shannon entropy and fewer highly expanded clones, which suggests clonal expansion. Persistent patients shared more public clonotypes among themselves (over 2,500) than newly diagnosed patients did (nearly 1,000).

Library preparation used multiplex PCR. Sequencer: Illumina HiSeq 4000. iRepertoire HTBI primers and Arm-PCR amplification of CDR3 regions were used to construct TCR beta libraries. Gel purification was performed on PCR products prior to sequencing. The authors' analysis ran thus. Across samples, approximately 68 TRBV and roughly 15 TRBJ segments were identified and used for gene usage analysis of CDR3 amino acid clonotypes. COPE and FqMerger were used to merge filtered high-quality paired reads into contigs. BLAST was used to align contigs to IMGT TRBV, TRBD and TRBJ reference genes, with CDR3 defined following IMGT. Highly expanded clones were defined as clonotypes with a frequency above 0.1%. Repertoire diversity was measured by Shannon entropy, and V-J evenness by the Gini coefficient. A clonotype found in more than one individual was treated as public. Using fastp trimming at Q25 and MiXCR clonotype assembly, TCRdb reanalyzed the public sequencing data and kept in-frame beta chains. Rows are combined by CDR3 protein, so each entry shows the most common genes and DNA. V and J calls and clone size were set by TCRdb, not the authors. The sample profile shows about 220,000 distinct CDR3 sequences; less than 20% of them were found once. Approximately 12% of the sample is held by the ten biggest clonotypes.

Interpreted using the paper, the time point label stands for: newly diagnosed GD, antithyroid drugs for less than 3 months. For both TCR sequencing and RNA sequencing, RNA was extracted from PBMCs using TRIzol. The diagnosis of Graves' disease followed American Thyroid Association guidelines. Patients were recruited from an endocrinology department in Xi'an, China. Each patient gave approximately 9.7 milliliters of peripheral blood, collected in an EDTA anticoagulant tube. PBMCs were isolated by Ficoll Paque Plus density gradient separation without further T cell sorting. An Agilent 2100 Bioanalyzer and agarose gel were used to check RNA quality, while a NanoDrop 2000 measured RNA concentration. About this clonotype itself: There is no known antigen for this receptor. Base qualities are not at hand, and no much larger clone is one base apart.

The V and J ends are trimmed by 7 bases and 2 bases, leaving 14 bases between them. The CDR3, from cysteine to phenylalanine, totals 13 residues. Kept here is only the CDR3 DNA, which spans 39 bases and is read in frame from base 1. Reading the germline V gene gives CDR1 SQVTM and CDR2 ANQGSEA. The data also belong to a second study, concerning T cells in Graves' hyperthyroidism and ophthalmopathy. The second investigation adds: Stable Graves' hyperthyroidism was defined as no progression to ophthalmopathy during 18 months of follow-up. Hyperthyroidism patients were newly diagnosed, had a disease duration of under 2 months, and were aged 18 to 65 years. Exclusion was applied to patients with uncontrolled infections, other autoimmune diseases, pregnancy or lactation. Clinical symptoms, serum thyroxine and TRAb, thyroid ultrasound, and orbital computed tomography formed the basis for the diagnoses. The TCR CDR3 was subjected to a first round of RT-PCR using the HTBI primer set and the Qiagen OneStep RT-PCR kit. Blood samples also contained most of the expanded thyroid clonotypes (frequency above 0.001), which suggests that blood repertoires may reflect thyroid immune responses. A model built on a 13 V-J signature distinguished ophthalmopathy from stable hyperthyroidism, reaching 85% to 90% sensitivity and around 81% specificity in cross-validation and 80%/75% in testing. In validation, progression to ophthalmopathy was predicted by the model with about 70% sensitivity and 72.22% specificity, a median of roughly six months before onset. To identify TCR V-J signatures that set the groups apart, the researchers used a discovery cohort of about a hundred patients, made up of roughly 45 with Graves' ophthalmopathy and about 59 with stable Graves' hyperthyroidism. Whether ophthalmopathy could be predicted prospectively was tested in an independent validation cohort made up of about 20 hyperthyroidism patients plus 17 patients who later progressed to ophthalmopathy. The 95 to 100 discovery patients were randomly divided into training and test sets at a 7:3 ratio. In more than 5 Graves' hyperthyroidism patients, the study also compared T-cell repertoires from thyroid tissue with T-cell repertoires from blood. After blood sampling, hyperthyroidism patients were treated with methimazole at a starting dose of 30 mg daily, and ophthalmopathy patients were treated with high-dose intravenous methylprednisolone. Libraries were constructed in a second round of multiplex PCR, after which size selection and purification were performed. Libraries were sequenced paired-end with 100 bp reads on an Illumina HiSeq2000. SOAPnuke was used to process the raw data, with reads discarded if the reads contained adapters or uncalled bases, had a mean Phred below 15, or lacked an exact constant-primer or identifier match. High-quality paired reads were merged using COPE v1.2.5, and each unique nucleotide sequence was defined as a clonotype. Clonotypes were aligned to IMGT TRBV, TRBD and TRBJ reference segments using MiTCR v1.1. Analysis was restricted to V-J combinations with a frequency above 0.0001, which covered 99.2% of repertoires. A TCS score was defined as the ratio between F50 (clonal expansion) and ExV (chaos), using BLOSUM62-based TCRdist between CDR3 peptides within each V-J. Welch's t-statistics and random forest reduced around 510 V-J features to roughly 13, which were used in a naive Bayes classifier (R e1071). No statistical method was used to fix the sample size in advance, and group allocation was not hidden from the investigators. The paper reports TCR Vbeta CDR3 sequencing of some 140 peripheral blood samples: around 45 ophthalmopathy, fewer than 80 hyperthyroidism and around 17 progressor patients.

The rearranged segments are TRBV29-1 and TRBJ1-1; 6 matching bases give a weak D call of TRBD1. The TCR originated in a woman in her twenties or thirties with Graves disease. Donor details come from another sample of the same person, matched by shared clones. The sample consisted of peripheral blood mononuclear cells (PBMCs), taken at new diagnosis, from a patient treated with antithyroid drugs. The nucleotide sequence reads TGCAGCGCTGCGGCAGGGGTAAACACTGAAGCTTTCTTT. This gives the protein CSAAAGVNTEAFF.